This passage covers 4 T cell receptor beta chains from one sample sequenced in a study of cytomegalovirus exposure and HLA in healthy donors. Primers included in the PCR were 60 Vbeta and 13 Jbeta primers. Profiled with immunoSEQ multiplex PCR; TCRdb holds only in-frame clones, not every one. The table lists hundreds of thousands of clones, 65% to 85% of them singletons. The source material was PBMCs. Receptor source: a man aged 30 to 39 in good health and CMV-seronegative.

This clone appeared once. The chain links TRBV7-2 to TRBJ2-7, with 11 positions matching TRBD1. Germline CDR1 is SGHTA and CDR2 is FQGNSA. The CDR3 consists of 14 residues. With V trimmed by 4 bases and J by 6 bases, 5 bases remained unmatched. The CDR3 DNA reads as TGTGCCAGCAGCTCCCGGGACAGGGGGGGCGAGCAGTACTTC. Amino acid sequence: CASSSRDRGGEQYF.

This clone was detected a few times. The genes are TRBV6-1 and TRBJ2-2, with a possible D match to TRBD2 (6 bases). Germline values: CDR1 MNHNS, CDR2 SASEGT. The V gene lost 7 bases and the J gene lost 5 bases, with 14 bases spanning the gap. The CDR3 contains 14 residues. The CDR3 DNA is TGTGCCAGCATCGGGGCGGGGAGGACCGGGGAGCTGTTTTTT. Its protein product is CASIGAGRTGELFF.

The chain recombines TRBV28 with TRBJ2-7; TRBD2 matches at 7 bases. Germline values: CDR1 MDHEN, CDR2 SYDVKM. With 6 bases clipped from V and 3 bases from J, the junction kept 14 bases outside the gene matches. The CDR3 sequence is 16 residues long. The CDR3 reads CASRKGGTAGSYEQYF. The CDR3 nucleotides read TGTGCCAGCAGGAAGGGTGGTACAGCGGGGAGCTACGAGCAGTACTTC.

This clone was observed a single time. The chain has TRBV28 and TRBJ2-7; tentative D call: TRBD1 (6 bases). CDR1 MDHEN and CDR2 SYDVKM come from the germline V gene. The germline V and J ends were trimmed by 1 base and 4 bases, with 11 bases remaining between them. CDR3 length: 14 residues. CDR3 sequence (DNA): TGTGCCAGCAGTTTATTCTGGGGGCGATACGAGCAGTACTTC. This encodes CASSLFWGRYEQYF.